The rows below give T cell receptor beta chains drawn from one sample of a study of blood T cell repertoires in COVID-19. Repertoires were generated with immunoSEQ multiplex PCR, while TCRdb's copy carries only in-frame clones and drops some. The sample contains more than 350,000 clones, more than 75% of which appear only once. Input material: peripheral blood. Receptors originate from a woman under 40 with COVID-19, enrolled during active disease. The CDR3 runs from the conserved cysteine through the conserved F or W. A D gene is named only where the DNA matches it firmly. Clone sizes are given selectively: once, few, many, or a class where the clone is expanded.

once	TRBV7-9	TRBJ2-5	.	TGTGCCAGCAGCTTCGGGATAGGAGAAGAGACCCAGTACTTC	CASSFGIGEETQYF
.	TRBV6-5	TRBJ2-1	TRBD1	TGTGCCAGCAGTCTAGGGACAGGGGGCAATGAGCAGTTCTTC	CASSLGTGGNEQFF
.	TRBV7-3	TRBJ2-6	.	TGTGCCAGCAGCTTAATCAGGGGTACTGGGGCCAACGTCCTGACTTTC	CASSLIRGTGANVLTF
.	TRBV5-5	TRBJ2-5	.	TGTGCCAGCAGCTTGGTGCCAGGGCCACAAGAGACCCAGTACTTC	CASSLVPGPQETQYF
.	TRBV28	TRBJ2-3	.	TGTGCCAGCAGTCCGGAGCGGAGGGTAGATACGCAGTATTTT	CASSPERRVDTQYF
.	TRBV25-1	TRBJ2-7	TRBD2	TGTGCCAGCAGTCCTGGGGGGGGGAACCCCTACGAGCAGTACTTC	CASSPGGGNPYEQYF
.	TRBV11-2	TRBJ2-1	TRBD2	TGTGCCAGCAGCCAGCCCCTACTAGCGGGCTGGTCCTACAATGAGCAGTTCTTC	CASSQPLLAGWSYNEQFF
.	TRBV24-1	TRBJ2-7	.	TGTGCCACCGGCAGCCCCCACGGACTCGAGCAGTACTTC	CATGSPHGLEQYF
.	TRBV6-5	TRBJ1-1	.	TGTGCCAGCAGTTACGGGGGCGCAGACACTGAAGCTTTCTTT	CASSYGGADTEAFF
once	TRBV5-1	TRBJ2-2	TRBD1	TGCGCCAGCAGCTCGCCGGTGACAGGGGGCGGGTCTCGTGGCACCGGGGAGCTGTTTTTT	CASSSPVTGGGSRGTGELFF
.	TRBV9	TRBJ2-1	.	TGTGCCAGCAGCGTAGTAGGGGGTCCACTAGCGTTGGAGCAGTTCTTC	CASSVVGGPLALEQFF
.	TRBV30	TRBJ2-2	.	TGTGCCTGGAGTAGGCTAGTAGGCACCGGGGAGCTGTTTTTT	CAWSRLVGTGELFF
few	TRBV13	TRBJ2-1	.	TGTGCCAGCAGCTTAGTTGTTAGCGGCACCTACAATGAGCAGTTCTTC	CASSLVVSGTYNEQFF
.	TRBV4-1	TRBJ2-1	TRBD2	TGCGCCAGCAGCAACCCTAGCGGGAGGGCCCTCTACAATGAGCAGTTCTTC	CASSNPSGRALYNEQFF
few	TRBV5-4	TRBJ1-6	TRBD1	TGTGCCAGCAGCACAACAGGGGCCTATAATTCACCCCTCCACTTT	CASSTTGAYNSPLHF
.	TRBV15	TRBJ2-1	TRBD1	TGTGCCACCAGCAGAGGTTCCGGGACAGGGGGACATGAGCAGTTCTTC	CATSRGSGTGGHEQFF
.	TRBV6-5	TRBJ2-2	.	TGTGCCAGCAGCCCCACGGACAGCGGGGAGCTGTTTTTT	CASSPTDSGELFF
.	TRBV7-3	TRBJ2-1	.	TGTGCCAGCAGCCCTCAAAGCGGAATCTACAATGAGCAGTTCTTC	CASSPQSGIYNEQFF
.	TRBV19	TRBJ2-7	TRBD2	TGTGCCAGTGGGTCGGTTAGCGGGTCCAGCGGCGAGCAGTACTTC	CASGSVSGSSGEQYF
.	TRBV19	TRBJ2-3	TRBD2	TGTGCCAGTAGTATCCCGGGAGGGCCCTATACGCAGTATTTT	CASSIPGGPYTQYF
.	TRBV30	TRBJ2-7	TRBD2	TGTGCCTGGAGTGTACCGACTAGCCTTTCCTACGAGCAGTACTTC	CAWSVPTSLSYEQYF
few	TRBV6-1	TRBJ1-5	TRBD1	TGTGCCAGCAGTGATTTGGCAGGGGGGAGTCAGCCCCAGCATTTT	CASSDLAGGSQPQHF
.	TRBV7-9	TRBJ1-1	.	TGTGCCAGCAGCCCCCTGACACAGGTTCTTTTGGGGACTGAAGCTTTCTTT	CASSPLTQVLLGTEAFF
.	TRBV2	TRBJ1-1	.	TGTGCCAGCCCTGGCCGGGGGATCACTGAAGCTTTCTTT	CASPGRGITEAFF
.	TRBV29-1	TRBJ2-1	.	TGCAGCGTGGGGAGGCGAGACAATGAGCAGTTCTTC	CSVGRRDNEQFF
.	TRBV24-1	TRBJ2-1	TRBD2	TGTGCCACCAGTGCGGCTAGCGGCTACAATGAGCAGTTCTTC	CATSAASGYNEQFF
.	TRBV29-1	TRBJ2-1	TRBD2	TGCAGCGTTGTTCACGGGAGGTTGAATGAGCAGTTCTTC	CSVVHGRLNEQFF
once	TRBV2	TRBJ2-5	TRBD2	TGTGCCAGCAGTGGGCTAGCGGGAGCTAGATTAGAGACCCAGTACTTC	CASSGLAGARLETQYF
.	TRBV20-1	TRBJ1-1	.	TGCAGTGCTAGTCGTGTTGTGAACACTGAAGCTTTCTTT	CSASRVVNTEAFF
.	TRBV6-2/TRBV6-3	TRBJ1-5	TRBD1	TGTGCCAGCAGTTACTCGAAAGGGGGCGCCGGTTTTGGGCAGCCCCAGCATTTT	CASSYSKGGAGFGQPQHF